Listed here are 13 T cell receptor beta chains from one sample, sequenced in a study of CD8 T cells in Susac syndrome. Random hexamers served to reverse transcribe roughly 0.45 to 1 ug RNA. TCRdb re-called the immunoSEQ multiplex PCR reads through MiXCR, storing one row per CDR3 protein. This table holds about 150,000 distinct CDR3 sequences, approximately 96% found once. The sequencing sample was made of CD4+ T cells from PBMCs. The receptor source for this set is a human donor with Susac syndrome.

The CDR3 here is CASSFDGGRRNTEAFF. The CDR3 region has the DNA TGTGCCAGCAGTTTTGATGGGGGTAGGAGGAACACTGAAGCTTTCTTT. This chain links TRBV27 with TRBJ1-1; D might be TRBD1 (5 bases). CDR3 length: 16 residues. The V end was cut by 3 bases, the J end by 1 base, with 15 bases between. Per germline, CDR1 MNHEY and CDR2 SMNVEV (reference sequence).

The chain combines TRBV6-5 with TRBJ2-1, with D perhaps TRBD1 (6 bases). The CDR3 length is 12 residues. CDR1 is MNHEY and CDR2 is SVGAGI in the germline V gene. The V end lost 8 bases, the J end lost 9 bases, and 14 bases lay between the germline ends. CDR3 nucleotide sequence: TGTGCCAGCGAATCAGGGGAAGGTGAGCAGTTCTTC. Protein: CASESGEGEQFF.

The rearrangement links TRBV7-2 to TRBJ1-6, with TRBD1 matching 9 bases. V shed 6 bases and J 8 bases; nucleotides not matched to a gene: 5. Germline CDR1 SGHTA, CDR2 FQGNSA. The length of the CDR3 is 14 residues. CDR3 nucleotide sequence: TGTGCCAGCAGACAGGGGACAGGGCATTCACCCCTCCACTTT. This translates into CASRQGTGHSPLHF.

This chain uses TRBV15 with TRBJ1-1; D not certain. The CDR3 spans 12 residues. Germline CDR1 and CDR2: LNHNV and YYDKDF (reference sequence). V was clipped by 0 bases and J by 10 bases, with 9 bases between them. CDR3 nucleotide sequence: TGTGCCACCAGCAGAGAACCGGAAACAGCTTTCTTT. It specifies CATSREPETAFF.

V and J are TRBV12-3 or TRBV12-4 and TRBJ2-2, with D unresolved. The CDR3 extends over 12 amino acids. Between the trimmed V and J ends, which lost 4 bases and 8 bases, there was a span of 8 bases. The CDR3 loop is CASSSPRGELFF. CDR3 DNA sequence: TGTGCCAGCAGTTCCCCGCGAGGGGAGCTGTTTTTT.

V and J are TRBV11-2 and TRBJ2-1; 10 bases are a match to TRBD2. The CDR3 is 15 residues long. Looked up from germline, CDR1 is SGHAT and CDR2 is FQNNGV. J gave up 9 bases and V 1 base, and 6 bases lay outside the gene matches. The CDR3 DNA sequence: TGTGCCAGCAGCTTAGTACTAGCGGGGCACCTTGAGCAGTTCTTC. The encoded protein is CASSLVLAGHLEQFF.

About this clonotype itself: Germline is not matched at one junction end, which may reflect a read error. The V gene is TRBV5-8, the J gene TRBJ1-2, with a possible D match to TRBD1 (6 bases). This CDR3 has 13 residues. CDR1 and CDR2 from the germline V gene are SGHTS and YDEGEE. CDR3 protein: CASRLGGDYGYTF. As DNA, the CDR3 is TGTGCCAGCAGACTGGGGGGCGACTACGGCTACACCTTC.

This rearrangement joins TRBV27 to TRBJ2-7; 8 bases map to TRBD1. The CDR3 loop spans 14 amino acids. The J segment lost 7 bases and the V segment lost 2 bases, leaving 7 bases of the junction unmatched. CDR1 and CDR2 (germline): MNHEY, SMNVEV (reference sequence). The CDR3 DNA follows: TGTGCCAGCAGTTTAGGGCAGGGGGCCTGGGAGCAGTACTTC. It specifies CASSLGQGAWEQYF.

The V and J genes are TRBV3-1 and TRBJ2-3; D is uncertain. Germline-derived CDR1 and CDR2 are LGHDT and YNNKEL (reference sequence). CDR3 size: 15 residues. The germline V and J ends were trimmed by 2 bases and 1 base, with 10 bases remaining between them. The DNA of the CDR3 is TGTGCCAGCAGCCAACGACTCACCGGCACAGATACGCAGTATTTT. Its protein product is CASSQRLTGTDTQYF.

This chain connects TRBV23-1 to TRBJ2-4, with D unresolved. TRBV23-1 falls under the ORF class, with uncertain function. V was trimmed by 6 bases and J by 9 bases, leaving 24 bases between them. The CDR3 extends over 16 amino acids. The CDR3: CASSLRAWAEKGIQYF. CDR3 bases: TGCGCCAGCAGCCTACGGGCATGGGCCGAAAAAGGCATTCAGTACTTC.

V and J are TRBV12-5 and TRBJ2-1; D call uncertain. The V end was cut by 3 bases, the J end by 6 bases, with 3 bases between. The CDR3 spans 11 residues. Germline-derived CDR1 and CDR2 are LGHNT and FRNRAP. The CDR3 region is CASGFLNEQFF. CDR3 coding DNA: TGTGCTAGTGGTTTCCTCAATGAGCAGTTCTTC.

The chain links TRBV2 to TRBJ2-7, with 8 bases aligning to TRBD1. From germline, CDR1 is SNHLY and CDR2 FYNNEI. V was clipped by 7 bases and J by 3 bases; unmatched bases: 5. The CDR3 sequence is 13 residues long. DNA of the CDR3: TGTGCCAGCATCCGACAGGGGATCTACGAGCAGTACTTC. Protein: CASIRQGIYEQYF.

The chain carries TRBV15 and TRBJ1-2, with D unclear. V was trimmed by 0 bases and J by 4 bases, leaving 6 bases between them. The CDR3 spans 13 residues. Germline CDR1 LNHNV, CDR2 YYDKDF (reference sequence). The CDR3: CATSRDSGYGYTF. The CDR3 nucleotides read TGTGCCACCAGCAGAGATTCCGGCTATGGCTACACCTTC. Variable domain in full (rest from reference TRBV15 and TRBJ1-2): DAMVIQNPRYQVTQFGKPVTLSCSQTLNHNVMYWYQQKSSQAPKLLFHYYDKDFNNEADTPDNFQSRRPNTSFCFLDIRSPGLGDTAMYLCATSRDSGYGYTFGSGTRLTVV.